The next 27 T cell receptor beta chains were all read from a single sample in a study of T cell responses to AZD1222 COVID-19 vaccine (dated by TCRdb to the early 2020s). Libraries were made using the immunoSEQ multiplex PCR assay. TCRdb took this table from immuneACCESS and kept in-frame rearrangements with V and J called. Such tables lack part of the clones; where checked against another copy, unresolved V genes explain under half of the gap, and the rest is unexplained. Across this sample there are about 160,000 clones, with about 88% seen only once. Together, the top ten hold roughly 5% of the sample. The sample's time point label is to be understood as: baseline before first vaccination. Sequenced material: peripheral blood, taken on day 0 of AZD1222 vaccination. These receptor sequences come from an adult in good health.

The chain links TRBV3-1 (or the pseudogene TRBV3-2) to TRBJ1-6; 8 bases fit TRBD1. Germline V gene sequence: CDR1 LGHDT, CDR2 YNNKEL (reference sequence). Germline trimming cut 0 bases from V and 3 bases from J; bases unmatched to any gene: 13. The CDR3 runs 20 residues. CDR3 residues: CASSQEEGTGRSNYNSPLHF. CDR3 sequence (DNA): TGTGCCAGCAGCCAAGAAGAGGGGACAGGACGCTCGAACTATAATTCACCCCTCCACTTT.

The chain has TRBV6-1 and TRBJ1-1, with D uncertain. This CDR3 is 13 amino acids long. The germline V gene has CDR1 MNHNS and CDR2 SASEGT. V was cut by 2 bases and J by 1 base, with 5 bases left in between. CDR3 sequence reads: CASSETGNTEAFF. CDR3 in DNA: TGTGCCAGCAGTGAAACGGGGAACACTGAAGCTTTCTTT.

This clone turned up a few times. Other DNA sequences within the sample encode an identical CDR3. The genes are TRBV18 and TRBJ1-5, with 8 nucleotides matching TRBD1. This CDR3 has 14 residues. Germline V gene data show CDR1 as KGHSH and CDR2 as LQKENI. Trimming at V came to 2 bases and at J to 5 bases, leaving 2 bases not matched to a gene. DNA for the CDR3: TGTGCCAGCTCACCAGAGACAGGGGATCAGCCCCAGCATTTT. Residues: CASSPETGDQPQHF.

The rearrangement links TRBV6-5 to TRBJ1-5; D may be TRBD1 (6 bases). This CDR3 has 16 residues. Germline assignment: CDR1 MNHEY and CDR2 SVGAGI. Trimming took 2 bases from V and 1 from J, leaving 12 bases between them. For the CDR3, the DNA is TGTGCCAGCAGTTACGATGGGACAAACAGCAATCAGCCCCAGCATTTT. Amino acids: CASSYDGTNSNQPQHF.

The rearrangement uses TRBV3-1 (or the pseudogene TRBV3-2) and TRBJ1-3, with TRBD1 identical over 8 bases. Trimming removed 0 bases from V and 8 bases from J; junction bases left unmatched: 12. Per the germline V gene, CDR1 is LGHDT and CDR2 is YNNKEL (reference sequence). This CDR3 spans 17 amino acids. The CDR3 spells CASSQDKWQGARDTIYF. DNA of the CDR3: TGTGCCAGCAGCCAAGATAAGTGGCAGGGGGCGCGGGACACCATATATTTT.

The genes are TRBV9 and TRBJ1-1; 8 nucleotides align to TRBD1. V shed 0 bases and J 4 bases; nucleotides not matched to a gene: 5. The CDR3 is 15 residues long. Germline V gene sequence: CDR1 SGDLS, CDR2 YYNGEE. The CDR3 DNA reads as TGTGCCAGCAGCGTAGATTGGACAGGGTCCACTGAAGCTTTCTTT. Its translation: CASSVDWTGSTEAFF.

The rearrangement joins TRBV6-5 to TRBJ2-7; 7 bases align to TRBD2. Germline V gene data show CDR1 as MNHEY and CDR2 as SVGAGI. The CDR3 has 15 residues. With V trimmed by 5 bases and J by 5 bases, 12 bases remained unmatched. CDR3 region: CASSTTGTIGHEQYF. The CDR3 nucleotides read TGTGCCAGCAGTACAACCGGGACTATAGGCCACGAGCAGTACTTC.

This rearrangement joins TRBV12-3 or TRBV12-4 to TRBJ2-7; TRBD1 matches 8 bases. The V and J ends lost 6 bases and 3 bases, in that order; junction bases with no gene match: 4. This CDR3 is built from 13 residues. CDR3 protein: CASSYGQGYEQYF. CDR3 in DNA: TGTGCCAGCAGCTACGGACAGGGCTACGAGCAGTACTTC.

The chain couples TRBV4-2 to TRBJ2-1; 9 bases are shared with TRBD2. This CDR3 is built from 15 residues. Germline-derived CDR1 and CDR2 are LGHNA and YNFKEQ. Trimming removed 6 bases from V and 3 bases from J; junction bases left unmatched: 6. The CDR3 region has the DNA TGTGCCAGCAGAGGCATAGCGGGGGTCTACAATGAGCAGTTCTTC. Translated, it gives CASRGIAGVYNEQFF.

The chain links TRBV7-6 to TRBJ1-3; 8 positions agree with TRBD1. The V segment lost 5 bases and the J segment 0 bases; nucleotides outside the gene matches: 12. Looked up from germline, CDR1 is SGHVS and CDR2 is FNYEAQ. The CDR3 consists of 18 residues. The CDR3 is CASSPFSGTGFSGNTIYF. The CDR3 DNA sequence: TGTGCCAGCAGCCCGTTCTCCGGGACAGGTTTCTCTGGAAACACCATATATTTT. Based on the CDR3 plus reference TRBV7-6 and TRBJ1-3, the full variable domain is GAGVSQSPRYKVTKRGQDVALRCDPISGHVSLYWYRQALGQGPEFLTYFNYEAQQDKSGLPNDRFSAERPEGSISTLTIQRTEQRDSAMYRCASSPFSGTGFSGNTIYFGEGSWLTVV.

The chain employs TRBV5-6 and TRBJ1-1; no clear D. V lost 0 bases, J lost 1 base, and 4 bases lay in between. The germline V gene has CDR1 SGHDT and CDR2 YYEEEE. The CDR3 length is 13 residues. The CDR3 reads CASSLGTNTEAFF. The DNA of the CDR3 is TGTGCCAGCAGCTTGGGCACGAACACTGAAGCTTTCTTT.

The chain combines TRBV30 with TRBJ2-7; D is possibly TRBD1 (6 bases). CDR3 size: 11 residues. Germline V gene lookup returns CDR1 GTSNPN and CDR2 SVGIG (reference sequence). Trimming cost V 7 bases and J 3 bases, with 10 bases left between them. The CDR3 region has the DNA TGTGCCTCGGACAGAAACTACGAGCAGTACTTC. It specifies CASDRNYEQYF.

This chain joins TRBV4-3 and TRBJ2-2; 8 bases map to TRBD1. CDR1 and CDR2 from the germline V gene are LGHNA and YSLEER. J gave up 6 bases and V 2 bases, and 14 bases lay outside the gene matches. The CDR3 is 18 residues long. CDR3 sequence: CASSQPGTGRPFPGELFF. The CDR3 nucleotides are TGCGCCAGCAGCCAACCCGGGACAGGCCGGCCATTTCCCGGGGAGCTGTTTTTT.

V and J are TRBV28 and TRBJ1-4; the D gene is possibly TRBD1 (5 bases). Trimming took 7 bases from V and 1 from J, leaving 10 bases between them. This CDR3 region has 14 residues. Germline V gene lookup returns CDR1 MDHEN and CDR2 SYDVKM. CDR3 in DNA: TGTGCCAGCACCCGTGGGGGAACTAATGAAAAACTGTTTTTT. Its protein is CASTRGGTNEKLFF.

This chain joins TRBV7-2 and TRBJ2-3; 8 bases fit TRBD1. This CDR3 has 17 amino acids. From germline, CDR1 is SGHTA and CDR2 FQGNSA. V lost 5 bases and J lost 6; bases outside the gene matches: 16. CDR3 coding DNA: TGTGCCAGCAGCCCCGGACAGGGATTGTTGATATGGGATACGCAGTATTTT. This codes for CASSPGQGLLIWDTQYF.

The chain links TRBV9 to TRBJ1-6; D is unresolved. CDR3 length: 14 residues. CDR1 and CDR2 from the germline V gene are SGDLS and YYNGEE. V lost 0 bases and J lost 7, with 8 bases in between. As DNA, the CDR3 is TGTGCCAGCAGCGTAGGGCTTTCCAATTCACCCCTCCACTTT. Its protein product is CASSVGLSNSPLHF.

The chain employs TRBV27 and TRBJ2-3; 7 nucleotides line up with TRBD1. This CDR3 is built from 17 residues. Losses at the gene ends were 4 bases for V and 4 bases for J; bases not matched to a gene: 14. Germline loops: CDR1 MNHEY, CDR2 SMNVEV (reference sequence). The CDR3 spells CASSSTMTGWLPDTQYF. The CDR3 nucleotides read TGTGCCAGCAGTTCAACCATGACAGGGTGGCTACCAGATACGCAGTATTTT.

The rearrangement uses TRBV24-1 and TRBJ2-1; D is perhaps TRBD2 (6 bases). Trimming took off 9 bases at V and 9 bases at J, with 20 bases between the two ends. Germline values: CDR1 KGHDR, CDR2 SFDVKD. CDR3 size: 14 residues. The CDR3 region has the DNA TGTGCCACCGCCGGGACGGGAGTTATGGGTGAGCAGTTCTTC. It encodes CATAGTGVMGEQFF.

CDR3 coding DNA: TGCGCCAGCAGCCTCCGCGGGGTAGGTAGAGACATTCAGTACTTC. Protein: CASSLRGVGRDIQYF. V is TRBV5-1 and J is TRBJ2-4, with a weak D call TRBD2 (6 bases). CDR1 and CDR2 from the germline V gene are SGHRS and YFSETQ. V lost 4 bases, J lost 8 bases, and 19 bases lay in between. This CDR3 comprises 15 residues.

V gene TRBV19 combines with J gene TRBJ1-5; no reliable D call. Germline loops: CDR1 LNHDA, CDR2 SQIVND (reference sequence). The CDR3 spans 16 residues. Trimming removed 1 base from V and 0 bases from J, with 10 bases in between. The CDR3 is CASSIVVRDSNQPQHF. The CDR3 nucleotides are TGTGCCAGTAGTATAGTGGTACGGGATAGCAATCAGCCCCAGCATTTT.

The rearrangement uses TRBV7-2 and TRBJ1-1; tentative D call: TRBD1 (6 bases). The CDR3 length is 14 residues. Per the germline V gene, CDR1 is SGHTA and CDR2 is FQGNSA. Trimming pared 5 bases from V and 1 base from J, leaving 11 bases between. CDR3 sequence reads: CASSIGQPNTEAFF. DNA for the CDR3: TGTGCCAGCAGCATAGGACAGCCGAACACTGAAGCTTTCTTT. Supplemented by reference TRBV7-2 and TRBJ1-1, the full variable domain reads GAGVSQSPSNKVTEKGKDVELRCDPISGHTALYWYRQSLGQGLEFLIYFQGNSAPDKSGLPSDRFSAERTGGSVSTLTIQRTQQEDSAVYLCASSIGQPNTEAFFGQGTRLTVV.

The V call is TRBV7-9, the J call TRBJ2-7; possibly TRBD1 or TRBD2 for D (5 bases each). The V end lost 5 bases, the J end lost 1 base, and 12 bases lay between the germline ends. The CDR3 has 14 amino acids. CDR1 is SEHNR, CDR2 FQNEAQ, per germline (reference sequence). Written as DNA, the CDR3 is TGTGCCAGCAGCCGGCCGGGACCTTCCTACGAGCAGTACTTC. It codes for CASSRPGPSYEQYF.

The chain couples TRBV5-5 to TRBJ1-2; perhaps TRBD1 as D (5 bases). V lost 0 bases, J lost 4 bases, and 7 bases lay in between. Germline V gene data show CDR1 as SGHKS and CDR2 as YYEKEE (reference sequence). The CDR3 runs 13 residues. The CDR3 bases are TGTGCCAGCAGCTTGGCAGGGTCCTATGGCTACACCTTC. Its protein product is CASSLAGSYGYTF.

V is TRBV5-5 and J is TRBJ2-1; D may be TRBD2 (6 bases). In germline, CDR1 is SGHKS, CDR2 YYEKEE (reference sequence). The CDR3 covers 18 residues. V lost 0 bases, J lost 5 bases, and 21 bases lay in between. The DNA for the CDR3 is TGTGCCAGCAGCTTGGCCGCGGGACCAACAAACCATAACAATGAGCAGTTCTTC. This sequence encodes CASSLAAGPTNHNNEQFF.

The chain links TRBV28 to TRBJ1-2, with D perhaps matching TRBD1 (6 bases). The V end lost 3 bases, the J end lost 4 bases, and 12 bases lay between the germline ends. This CDR3 region has 14 residues. Germline-derived CDR1 and CDR2 are MDHEN and SYDVKM. The CDR3 DNA reads as TGTGCCAGCAGTTTTAAGGGCAGGGGCTATGGCTACACCTTC. Amino acids: CASSFKGRGYGYTF.

This chain links TRBV5-4 with TRBJ1-2; 10 bases match TRBD1. The CDR3 runs to 16 residues. After removal of 7 bases from V and 3 bases from J, the junction contained 12 bases not matched to a gene. The V gene's germline CDR1 is SGHNT and CDR2 YYREEE (reference sequence). The DNA of the CDR3 is TGTGCCAGCCAAGGGACAGGGGCCCCTTCGGACTATGGCTACACCTTC. It translates to CASQGTGAPSDYGYTF.

This chain connects TRBV27 to TRBJ2-7, with 7 bases matching TRBD1. Germline assignment: CDR1 MNHEY and CDR2 SMNVEV (reference sequence). The CDR3 is 16 residues long. V trimming: 6 bases; J trimming: 0 bases; junction bases outside the gene matches: 11. CDR3: CASSSTGTVFSYEQYF. CDR3 bases: TGTGCCAGCAGCTCTACCGGGACAGTATTCTCCTACGAGCAGTACTTC.